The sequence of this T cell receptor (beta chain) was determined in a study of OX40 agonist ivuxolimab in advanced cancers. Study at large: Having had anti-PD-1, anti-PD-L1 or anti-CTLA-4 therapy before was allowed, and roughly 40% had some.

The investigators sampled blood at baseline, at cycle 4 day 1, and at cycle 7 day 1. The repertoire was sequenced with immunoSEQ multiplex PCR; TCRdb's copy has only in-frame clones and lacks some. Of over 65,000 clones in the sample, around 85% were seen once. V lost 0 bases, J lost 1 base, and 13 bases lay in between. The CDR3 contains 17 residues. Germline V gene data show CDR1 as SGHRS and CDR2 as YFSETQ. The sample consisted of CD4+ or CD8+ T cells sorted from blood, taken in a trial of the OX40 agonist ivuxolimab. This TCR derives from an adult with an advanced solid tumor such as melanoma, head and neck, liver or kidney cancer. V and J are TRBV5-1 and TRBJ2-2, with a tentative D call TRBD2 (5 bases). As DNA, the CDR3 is TGCGCCAGCAGCTTGGCCTTCTCCGGGGTGAACACCGGGGAGCTGTTTTTT. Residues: CASSLAFSGVNTGELFF.